What follows are 30 T cell receptor beta chains derived from one specimen sequenced in a study of blood T cell repertoires in COVID-19. Some clones are missing from TCRdb's copy, which holds only in-frame ones; the method was immunoSEQ multiplex PCR. The sample lists approximately 39,000 clones, 90% to 95% occurring once. The specimen sequenced was peripheral blood. The source is a human donor with active COVID-19. The donor label of this sample is uncertain.

This clone was seen just once. This chain joins TRBV18 and TRBJ2-5; 9 bases fit TRBD1. The CDR3 extends over 15 amino acids. V shed 4 bases and J 1 base; nucleotides not matched to a gene: 4. The germline gives CDR1 KGHSH, CDR2 LQKENI. The CDR3 nucleotides read TGTGCCAGCTCACAGGACAGGGGACCCCAAGAGACCCAGTACTTC. This translates into CASSQDRGPQETQYF.

The rearrangement uses TRBV28 and TRBJ1-1; TRBD1 matches at 9 bases. Germline V gives CDR1 MDHEN, CDR2 SYDVKM. Trimming at V came to 4 bases and at J to 7 bases, leaving 7 bases not matched to a gene. The CDR3 is 14 residues long. The CDR3 loop reads CASSSPDRGSEAFF. The DNA of the CDR3 is TGTGCCAGCAGTTCCCCGGACAGGGGCAGTGAAGCTTTCTTT.

The chain couples TRBV18 to TRBJ2-7, with a tentative D call TRBD1 (5 bases). Germline values: CDR1 KGHSH, CDR2 LQKENI. The CDR3 sequence is 13 residues long. Deletions cut 4 bases from V and 0 bases from J, with 7 bases between. This CDR3 is CASSLTGSYEQYF. The CDR3 DNA follows: TGTGCCAGCTCACTCACAGGCTCCTACGAGCAGTACTTC.

The CDR3 DNA follows: TGTGCCAGCAGCCCCACGACTAGCGGATACGAGCAGTACTTC. Protein product: CASSPTTSGYEQYF. This chain joins TRBV7-9 and TRBJ2-7, with 9 bases lining up with TRBD2. Germline V gives CDR1 SEHNR, CDR2 FQNEAQ (reference sequence). CDR3 length: 14 amino acids. With V trimmed by 5 bases and J by 4 bases, 6 bases remained unmatched.

V gene TRBV29-1 combines with J gene TRBJ2-3; TRBD1 aligns across 7 bases. V lost 1 base, J lost 3 bases, and 10 bases stayed unmatched. There are 16 residues in the CDR3. Per the germline V gene, CDR1 is SQVTM and CDR2 is ANQGSEA. The CDR3 region is CSVEGPLGGRTDTQYF. The CDR3 DNA follows: TGCAGCGTTGAAGGGCCCTTAGGGGGCAGGACAGATACGCAGTATTTT.

The V gene is TRBV9, the J gene TRBJ2-7, with 12 bases fitting TRBD1. Per the germline V gene, CDR1 is SGDLS and CDR2 is YYNGEE. CDR3 length: 16 amino acids. V was clipped by 4 bases and J by 5 bases; unmatched bases: 10. CDR3 DNA: TGTGCCAGCAGCCGGACTGGGACAGGGGGCATCGACGAGCAGTACTTC. This gives the protein CASSRTGTGGIDEQYF.

The V and J genes are TRBV6-5 and TRBJ2-7; 7 nucleotides line up with TRBD1. J lost 7 bases, V lost 5 bases, and 11 bases had no gene match. The V gene's germline CDR1 is MNHEY and CDR2 SVGAGI. This CDR3 has 14 amino acids. CDR3 sequence (DNA): TGTGCCAGCAGTACCCGAGGGGGCGCGATTGAGCAGTACTTC. Translating it yields CASSTRGGAIEQYF.

The V gene is TRBV7-8, the J gene TRBJ2-1, with 7 bases matching TRBD2. Germline V gene lookup returns CDR1 SGHVS and CDR2 FQNEAQ. The CDR3 has 16 residues. Trimming removed 5 bases from V and 3 bases from J; junction bases left unmatched: 10. CDR3 sequence (DNA): TGTGCCAGCAGCCCTCCTGGGCCTAGCGGCTACAATGAGCAGTTCTTC. This gives the protein CASSPPGPSGYNEQFF.

The rearrangement uses TRBV5-1 and TRBJ2-7, with 12 positions matching TRBD2. The germline CDR1 and CDR2 sequences are SGHRS and YFSETQ. With V trimmed by 4 bases and J by 2 bases, 10 bases remained unmatched. The CDR3 consists of 17 residues. The CDR3 bases are TGCGCCAGCAGCCAAGAACGGACTAGCGGGGTCCCCTACGAGCAGTACTTC. Amino acids: CASSQERTSGVPYEQYF.

This clone came up once. V and J are TRBV28 and TRBJ2-7, with TRBD2 identical over 12 bases. The V and J ends lost 6 bases and 2 bases, in that order; junction bases with no gene match: 14. CDR1 is MDHEN and CDR2 is SYDVKM in the germline V gene. The CDR3 spans 18 residues. The CDR3 sequence: CASSPLPGLAGPTYEQYF. The CDR3 nucleotides are TGTGCCAGCAGCCCCCTACCCGGACTAGCGGGACCTACCTACGAGCAGTACTTC.

Turning to this clone: The same CDR3 can be traced to other DNA sequences in this sample. The chain uses TRBV24-1 and TRBJ2-7; D may be TRBD1 (5 bases). The V and J ends lost 4 bases and 2 bases respectively, with 14 bases between them. Germline V gives CDR1 KGHDR, CDR2 SFDVKD. The CDR3 loop spans 15 amino acids. This CDR3 is CATSDHLTDPYEQYF. CDR3 in DNA: TGTGCCACCAGTGACCACCTGACAGACCCCTACGAGCAGTACTTC.

The rearrangement uses TRBV5-1 and TRBJ2-7; maybe TRBD1 (5 bases). CDR1 is SGHRS and CDR2 is YFSETQ in the germline V gene. The ends were cut back, 4 bases at V and 1 base at J, with 12 bases in the middle. CDR3 length: 14 amino acids. In DNA form, the CDR3 reads TGCGCCAGCAGCGGAACGACAGAGTCCTACGAGCAGTACTTC. Its protein product is CASSGTTESYEQYF.

This clone was observed once. The rearrangement uses TRBV5-1 and TRBJ2-3; D is possibly TRBD2 (5 bases). Trimming removed 7 bases at V and 1 base at J, with 10 bases between. The CDR3 length is 13 residues. Germline loops: CDR1 SGHRS, CDR2 YFSETQ. The CDR3: CASGFGGTDTQYF. The CDR3, as DNA: TGCGCCAGCGGGTTCGGGGGCACAGATACGCAGTATTTT.

This rearrangement joins TRBV28 to TRBJ1-3, with 7 bases fitting TRBD1. CDR3 length: 14 amino acids. J lost 3 bases, V lost 7 bases, and 6 bases had no gene match. The germline V gene encodes CDR1 MDHEN and CDR2 SYDVKM. This CDR3 reads CASTIGTDGNTIYF. Written as DNA, the CDR3 is TGTGCCAGCACGATAGGGACAGATGGAAACACCATATATTTT.

The CDR3 DNA sequence: TGTGCCAGCTCACCGGGGAGGGATGGCTACACCTTC. It encodes CASSPGRDGYTF. V is TRBV18 and J is TRBJ1-2, with no clear D. The length of the CDR3 is 12 residues. Germline assignment: CDR1 KGHSH and CDR2 LQKENI. Trimming stripped 3 bases from V and 6 bases from J, with 8 bases between.

This rearrangement joins TRBV11-3 to TRBJ2-7; possibly TRBD1 for D (6 bases). With 0 bases removed from V and 1 base from J, the gap between germline ends came to 10 bases. In germline, CDR1 is SGHNT, CDR2 YENEEA. This CDR3 is 15 amino acids long. The CDR3 DNA sequence: TGTGCCAGCAGCTTAGATACGGACAGATCCTACGAGCAGTACTTC. It specifies CASSLDTDRSYEQYF.

The chain joins TRBV6-5 to TRBJ1-3, with 8 bases lining up with TRBD1. The CDR3 contains 15 residues. The ends lost 6 bases at V and 7 bases at J; junction bases unmatched: 11. Per germline, CDR1 MNHEY and CDR2 SVGAGI. The chain's CDR3 is CASSQARTGRNTIYF. The DNA for the CDR3 is TGTGCCAGCAGCCAGGCCCGGACAGGGAGGAACACCATATATTTT.

V and J are TRBV5-6 and TRBJ1-5, with 8 bases identical to TRBD1. CDR3 length: 14 amino acids. CDR1 SGHDT and CDR2 YYEEEE come from the germline V gene. J lost 2 bases, V lost 3 bases, and 1 base had no gene match. This CDR3 is CASSSGGGNQPQHF. The CDR3 bases are TGTGCCAGCAGCTCAGGGGGCGGCAATCAGCCCCAGCATTTT.

This chain links TRBV6-5 with TRBJ1-1, with 7 bases matching TRBD1. The CDR3 runs 16 residues. Unmatched junction bases numbered 9, after V lost 0 bases and J lost 5 bases. Per the germline V gene, CDR1 is MNHEY and CDR2 is SVGAGI. CDR3 bases: TGTGCCAGCAGTTACTCAAGGGGGCCTCGGTTAACTGAAGCTTTCTTT. Its translation is CASSYSRGPRLTEAFF.

This clone appeared a single time. The V gene is TRBV28, the J gene TRBJ2-1; the match to TRBD2 covers 7 bases. CDR3 length: 14 residues. The V gene's germline CDR1 is MDHEN and CDR2 SYDVKM. The V gene end was trimmed by 7 bases and the J gene end by 7 bases; junction bases not matched to a gene: 10. The CDR3: CASTRAGDWNEQFF. The CDR3 region has the DNA TGTGCCAGCACGCGGGCGGGAGATTGGAATGAGCAGTTCTTC.

The V call is TRBV5-4, the J call TRBJ2-5; D perhaps matches TRBD2 (5 bases). Germline CDR1 SGHNT, CDR2 YYREEE (reference sequence). Trimming cost V 0 bases and J 7 bases, with 19 bases left between them. This CDR3 has 16 residues. The CDR3 sequence is CASSLARQSPGGTQYF. The CDR3 nucleotides are TGTGCCAGCAGCTTGGCCCGCCAGTCCCCAGGAGGGACCCAGTACTTC.

This chain joins TRBV11-3 and TRBJ2-1; 10 bases line up with TRBD2. This CDR3 region has 15 residues. Germline V CDR1 and CDR2: SGHNT, YENEEA. J lost 6 bases, V lost 4 bases, and 6 bases had no gene match. This CDR3 is CASSSLAGAGNEQFF. The DNA of the CDR3 is TGTGCCAGCAGCTCTCTAGCGGGGGCGGGCAATGAGCAGTTCTTC.

This chain uses TRBV7-9 with TRBJ1-6, with no clear D. The CDR3 runs 12 residues. Germline CDR1 reads SEHNR; CDR2 reads FQNEAQ (reference sequence). The V and J ends lost 4 bases and 10 bases respectively, with 8 bases between them. CDR3 sequence reads: CASSSGYSPLHF. CDR3 DNA sequence: TGTGCCAGCAGCTCGGGGTACTCACCCCTCCACTTT.

This sequence joins TRBV25-1 and TRBJ1-4; possibly TRBD1 for D (6 bases). The CDR3 runs 14 residues. Germline lookup yields CDR1 MGHDK and CDR2 SYGVNS. V gave up 7 bases and J gave up 7 bases, with 16 bases separating them. CDR3: CASKDSGGLEKLFF. The CDR3 bases are TGTGCCAGCAAGGACAGCGGCGGGCTTGAAAAACTGTTTTTT.

V is TRBV27 and J is TRBJ2-7, with 14 bases lining up with TRBD2. The CDR3 has 15 residues. Trimming at V came to 7 bases and at J to 6 bases, leaving 8 bases not matched to a gene. Germline V CDR1 and CDR2: MNHEY, SMNVEV (reference sequence). CDR3 nucleotides: TGTGCCAGCACCGGGACTAGCGGGAGATGGGGCGAGCAGTACTTC. Translation: CASTGTSGRWGEQYF.

The rearrangement uses TRBV7-2 and TRBJ2-3; 10 bases are shared with TRBD2. The length of the CDR3 is 16 residues. J lost 2 bases, V lost 6 bases, and 8 bases had no gene match. Germline CDR1 is SGHTA and CDR2 is FQGNSA. CDR3 in amino acids: CASRLQGTSDTDTQYF. The CDR3 DNA reads as TGTGCCAGCAGACTGCAGGGGACTAGCGACACAGATACGCAGTATTTT.

J is TRBJ2-1 and V is TRBV19; 8 nucleotides agree with TRBD2. Germline lookup yields CDR1 LNHDA and CDR2 SQIVND (reference sequence). The CDR3 sequence is 16 residues long. V lost 0 bases, J lost 4 bases, and 5 bases stayed unmatched. The CDR3 sequence: CASSIDLAGFYNEQFF. The CDR3 DNA is TGTGCCAGTAGTATAGACCTAGCGGGTTTTTACAATGAGCAGTTCTTC.

The chain employs TRBV10-3 and TRBJ2-2; 7 positions agree with TRBD2. Germline CDR1 ENHRY, CDR2 SYGVKD. The CDR3 has 16 residues. Trimming cost V 7 bases and J 4 bases; bases outside gene matches: 12. Written as DNA, the CDR3 is TGTGCCATCAACCCTAGCGGAGCCGTGTCCACCGGGGAGCTGTTTTTT. This encodes CAINPSGAVSTGELFF.

The chain has TRBV19 and TRBJ1-1, with D possibly being TRBD1 (5 bases). Between the trimmed V and J ends, which lost 7 bases and 3 bases, there was a span of 15 bases. The CDR3 extends over 14 amino acids. CDR1 and CDR2 from the germline V gene are LNHDA and SQIVND (reference sequence). The DNA of the CDR3 is TGTGCCAGTAAATCCCCAGGGTCGTACACTGAAGCTTTCTTT. Translated, it gives CASKSPGSYTEAFF.

The chain is built from TRBV5-1 and TRBJ2-3, with D unclear. CDR3 length equals 15 residues. Germline V gene data show CDR1 as SGHRS and CDR2 as YFSETQ. V lost 2 bases and J lost 0, with 10 bases in between. The CDR3 spells CASSLYSHSTDTQYF. In DNA form, the CDR3 reads TGCGCCAGCAGCTTATACAGTCATAGCACAGATACGCAGTATTTT.